This TCR beta chain was sequenced in a study of T cells expressing NK-cell markers. Study background: Obtained from sorted CD3+CD56+NKG2C+, CD3+CD56+NKG2C- and CD3+CD56-NKG2C+ T cells were the TCR beta repertoires.

TCRdb processed the 5' RACE reads again and assigns one entry to each CDR3 protein, with no DNA. This sample lists about 190,000 distinct CDR3 sequences; its ten largest clones have around 20%. Study conclusions and caveats: The contribution of dominant NKG2C+ clonotypes to CD8+ T cells in a handful of donors was roughly 1.0-7.5%.

The CDR3 spans 16 residues. Germline V lookup: CDR1 SGHRS, CDR2 YFSETQ. In regard to this clonotype: Antigen unknown.

The genes are TRBV5-1 and TRBJ2-3; TCRdb selects TRBD2, and the lack of DNA leaves this call unchecked. The receptor comes from a man aged 18-70 years in good health. The specimen sequenced was blood T cells: a sorted CD56 or NKG2C T cell subset, CD4+ or CD8+ T cells, or bulk PBMC T cells (not recorded which). The CDR3 here is CASSLLPRASTDTQYF.